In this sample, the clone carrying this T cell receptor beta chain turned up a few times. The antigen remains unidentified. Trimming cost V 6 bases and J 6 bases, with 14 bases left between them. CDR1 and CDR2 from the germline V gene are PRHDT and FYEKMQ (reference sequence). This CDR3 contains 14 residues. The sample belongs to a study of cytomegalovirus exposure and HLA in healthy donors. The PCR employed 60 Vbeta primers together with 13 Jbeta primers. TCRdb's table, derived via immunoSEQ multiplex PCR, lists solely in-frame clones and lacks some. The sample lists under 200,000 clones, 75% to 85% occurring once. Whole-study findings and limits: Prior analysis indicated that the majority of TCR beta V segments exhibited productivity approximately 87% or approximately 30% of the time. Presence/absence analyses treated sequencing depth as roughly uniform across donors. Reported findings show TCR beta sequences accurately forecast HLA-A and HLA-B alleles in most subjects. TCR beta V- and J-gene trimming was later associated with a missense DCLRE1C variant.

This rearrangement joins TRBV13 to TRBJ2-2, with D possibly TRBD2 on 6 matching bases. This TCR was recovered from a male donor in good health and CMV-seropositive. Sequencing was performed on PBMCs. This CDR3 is CASRGSGGPGELFF. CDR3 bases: TGTGCCAGCAGAGGGTCCGGGGGACCCGGGGAGCTGTTTTTT.